Shown below are 7 T cell receptor beta chains from a single sample sequenced in a study of T-cell memory formation after mild COVID-19. MiXCR was run by TCRdb on the 5' RACE reads, yielding one entry per CDR3 protein. Among over 450,000 distinct CDR3 sequences listed, about 20% were seen once. The sequenced material came from PBMCs or a T cell subset sorted from them (not recorded which). The receptors originated from an adult woman who had mild COVID-19 (a few samples of this study predate the infection). Cell type and time point are not known.

The V gene is TRBV15, the J gene TRBJ2-7; 9 nucleotides align to TRBD2. Germline CDR1 is LNHNV and CDR2 is YYDKDF (reference sequence). The CDR3 loop spans 16 amino acids. Trimming took 0 bases from V and 0 from J; bases not matched to a gene: 3. Here the CDR3 DNA reads TGTGCCACCAGCAGAGAGAGACTAGCGGTCTCCTACGAGCAGTACTTC. Amino acid sequence: CATSRERLAVSYEQYF.

In this sample, this clonotype turned up a few times. CDR3 region: CASSPPLREGIDTQYF. CDR3 bases: TGTGCCAGCAGCCCCCCGTTGCGGGAGGGAATAGATACGCAGTATTTT. The rearrangement uses TRBV7-9 and TRBJ2-3; 9 bases align to TRBD2. The length of the CDR3 is 16 residues. V was pared by 5 bases and J by 5 bases, with 11 bases of the junction left unmatched. Germline CDR1 SEHNR, CDR2 FQNEAQ (reference sequence).

This rearrangement joins TRBV7-9 to TRBJ2-1; 10 nucleotides match TRBD2. J was trimmed by 8 bases and V by 2 bases; bases with no gene match: 6. Germline lookup yields CDR1 SEHNR and CDR2 FQNEAQ (reference sequence). This CDR3 is built from 15 residues. CDR3 amino acids: CASSLQREGIHEQFF. CDR3 DNA: TGTGCCAGCAGCTTACAGCGGGAGGGCATCCATGAGCAGTTCTTC.

This rearrangement joins TRBV6-4 to TRBJ2-3; D is uncertain. Germline values: CDR1 MRHNA, CDR2 SNTAGT. The CDR3 consists of 15 residues. Deletions cut 0 bases from V and 2 bases from J, with 9 bases between. The CDR3: CASSDSASFTDTQYF. The CDR3, as DNA: TGTGCCAGCAGTGACTCGGCCTCCTTCACAGATACGCAGTATTTT.

This clonotype was seen more than once but under ten times. This rearrangement joins TRBV28 to TRBJ2-1; the match to TRBD1 covers 7 bases. The CDR3 spans 16 residues. The trim removed 5 bases at V and 6 bases at J, leaving 13 bases unmatched. The germline V gene has CDR1 MDHEN and CDR2 SYDVKM. In DNA, the CDR3 is TGTGCCAGCAGTAGCCCGCCGGGACAGTGGGCCAATGAGCAGTTCTTC. Its protein is CASSSPPGQWANEQFF.

A few counts support this clonotype. V usage is TRBV7-2 and J usage is TRBJ1-1; TRBD1 agrees at 10 bases. The CDR3 runs to 16 residues. V shed 3 bases and J 1 base; nucleotides not matched to a gene: 5. Germline values: CDR1 SGHTA, CDR2 FQGNSA. In nucleotides, the CDR3 is TGTGCCAGCAGCTTCCCGACAGGGGGCGGGAACACTGAAGCTTTCTTT. Translation gives CASSFPTGGGNTEAFF.

The chain joins TRBV6-5 to TRBJ2-7; D ambiguous. Trimming took 8 bases from V and 4 from J, leaving 18 bases between them. CDR1 and CDR2 (germline): MNHEY, SVGAGI. The CDR3 covers 14 residues. The CDR3 region has the DNA TGTGCCAGCTCGCAGTCAGGATGGGTTTACGAGCAGTACTTC. Protein product: CASSQSGWVYEQYF.